This T cell receptor beta chain was profiled in a study of OX40 agonist ivuxolimab in advanced cancers. Study details: It was ivuxolimab, an agonistic anti-OX40 (CD134) antibody, that patients were treated with. Patients receiving dose escalation had hepatocellular carcinoma, melanoma, renal cell or head and neck cancer. Having had anti-PD-1, anti-PD-L1 or anti-CTLA-4 therapy before was allowed, and over 35% had some.

This clone was detected once. Sequencing used immunoSEQ multiplex PCR; TCRdb keeps in-frame clones, though not all of them. The profile shows 65,000 to 90,000 clones, around 90% of them singletons. The sequence came from an adult with an advanced solid tumor such as melanoma, head and neck, liver or kidney cancer. The source material was CD4+ or CD8+ T cells sorted from blood, sampled in a trial of the OX40 agonist ivuxolimab.

The CDR3, as DNA: TGTGCCAGCAGCTTGCCCGGACAGGTGTATGTGGATGGCTACACCTTC. Its protein product is CASSLPGQVYVDGYTF. The rearrangement links TRBV5-6 to TRBJ1-2; TRBD1 matches 7 bases. The length of the CDR3 is 16 residues. Per the germline V gene, CDR1 is SGHDT and CDR2 is YYEEEE. V lost 1 base, J lost 6 bases, and 12 bases stayed unmatched.